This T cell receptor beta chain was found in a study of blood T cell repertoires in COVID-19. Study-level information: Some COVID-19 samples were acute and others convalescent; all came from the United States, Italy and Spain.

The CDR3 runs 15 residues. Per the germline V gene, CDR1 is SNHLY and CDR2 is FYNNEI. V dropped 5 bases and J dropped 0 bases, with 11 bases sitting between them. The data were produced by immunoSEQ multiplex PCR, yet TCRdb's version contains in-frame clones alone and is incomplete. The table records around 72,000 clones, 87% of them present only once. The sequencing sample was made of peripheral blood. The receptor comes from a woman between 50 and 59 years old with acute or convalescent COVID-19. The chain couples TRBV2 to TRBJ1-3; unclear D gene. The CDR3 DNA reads TGTGCCAGCAGTAAACGGTCGCACTCTGGAAACACCATATATTTT. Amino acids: CASSKRSHSGNTIYF.